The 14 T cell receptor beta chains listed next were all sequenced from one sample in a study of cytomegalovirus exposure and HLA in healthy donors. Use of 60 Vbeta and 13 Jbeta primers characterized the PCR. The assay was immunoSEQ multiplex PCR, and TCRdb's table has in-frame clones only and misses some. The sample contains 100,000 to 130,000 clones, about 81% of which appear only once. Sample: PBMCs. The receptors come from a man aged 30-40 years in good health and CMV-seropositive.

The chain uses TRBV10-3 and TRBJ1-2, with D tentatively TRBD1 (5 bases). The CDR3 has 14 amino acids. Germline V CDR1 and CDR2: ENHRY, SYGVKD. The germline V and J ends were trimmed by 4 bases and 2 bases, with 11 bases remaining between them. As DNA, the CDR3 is TGTGCCATCAGTGGAGCAGGGTTAAACTATGGCTACACCTTC. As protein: CAISGAGLNYGYTF.

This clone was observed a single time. This CDR3 reads CASRGPGLAVETQYF. CDR3 DNA: TGTGCCAGTAGGGGCCCGGGACTAGCGGTCGAGACCCAGTACTTC. J is TRBJ2-5 and V is TRBV2; 11 bases are a match to TRBD2. This CDR3 region has 15 residues. Trimming took 9 bases from V and 5 from J; bases not matched to a gene: 11. Per the germline V gene, CDR1 is SNHLY and CDR2 is FYNNEI. Full variable domain (rest looked up from reference TRBV2 and TRBJ2-5): EPEVTQTPSHQVTQMGQEVILRCVPISNHLYFYWYRQILGQKVEFLVSFYNNEISEKSEIFDDQFSVERPDGSNFTLKIRSTKLEDSAMYFCASRGPGLAVETQYFGPGTRLLVL.

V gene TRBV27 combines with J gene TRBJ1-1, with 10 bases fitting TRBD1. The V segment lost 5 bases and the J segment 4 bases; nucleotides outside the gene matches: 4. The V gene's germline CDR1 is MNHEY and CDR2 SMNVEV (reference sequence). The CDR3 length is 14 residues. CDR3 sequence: CASSTRTGGTEAFF. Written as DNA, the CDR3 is TGTGCCAGCAGTACCCGGACAGGGGGCACTGAAGCTTTCTTT.

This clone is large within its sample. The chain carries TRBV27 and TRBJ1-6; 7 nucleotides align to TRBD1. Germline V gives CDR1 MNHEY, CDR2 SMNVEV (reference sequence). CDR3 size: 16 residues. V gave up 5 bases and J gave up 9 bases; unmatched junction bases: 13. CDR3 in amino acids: CASSPLQTGAGSPLHF. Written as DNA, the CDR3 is TGTGCCAGCAGTCCGCTCCAAACAGGGGCCGGTTCACCCCTCCACTTT.

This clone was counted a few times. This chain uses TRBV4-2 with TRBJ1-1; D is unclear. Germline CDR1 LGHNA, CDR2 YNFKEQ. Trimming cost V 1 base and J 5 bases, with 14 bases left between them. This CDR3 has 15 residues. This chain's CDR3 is CASSQGLGRSTEAFF. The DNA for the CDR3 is TGTGCCAGCAGCCAAGGTCTGGGGAGAAGTACTGAAGCTTTCTTT.

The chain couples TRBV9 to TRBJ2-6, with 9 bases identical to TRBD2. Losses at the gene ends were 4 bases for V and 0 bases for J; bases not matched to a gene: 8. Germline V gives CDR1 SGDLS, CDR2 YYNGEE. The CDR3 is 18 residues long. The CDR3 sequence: CASSSRTSASSGANVLTF. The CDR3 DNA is TGTGCCAGCAGCAGCCGGACTAGCGCGAGCTCTGGGGCCAACGTCCTGACTTTC.

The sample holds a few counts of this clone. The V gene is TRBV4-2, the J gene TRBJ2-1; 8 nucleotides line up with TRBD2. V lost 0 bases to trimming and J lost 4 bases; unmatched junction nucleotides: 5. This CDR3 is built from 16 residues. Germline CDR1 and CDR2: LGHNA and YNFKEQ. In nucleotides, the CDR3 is TGTGCCAGCAGCCAAGATATCGGCGGGGGGTACAATGAGCAGTTCTTC. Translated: CASSQDIGGGYNEQFF.

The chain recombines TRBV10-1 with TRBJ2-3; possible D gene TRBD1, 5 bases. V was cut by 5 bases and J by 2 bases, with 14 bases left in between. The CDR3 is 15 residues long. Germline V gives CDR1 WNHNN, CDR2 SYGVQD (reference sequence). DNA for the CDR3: TGCGCCAGCAGTAAGACAGTCTTCGACACAGATACGCAGTATTTT. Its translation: CASSKTVFDTDTQYF.

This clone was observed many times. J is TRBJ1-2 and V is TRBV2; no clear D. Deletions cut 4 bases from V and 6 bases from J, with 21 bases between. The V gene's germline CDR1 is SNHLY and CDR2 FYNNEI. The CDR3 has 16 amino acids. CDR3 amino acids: CASSADKNLPQDGYTF. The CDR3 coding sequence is TGTGCCAGCAGTGCCGACAAGAATCTTCCCCAAGATGGCTACACCTTC.

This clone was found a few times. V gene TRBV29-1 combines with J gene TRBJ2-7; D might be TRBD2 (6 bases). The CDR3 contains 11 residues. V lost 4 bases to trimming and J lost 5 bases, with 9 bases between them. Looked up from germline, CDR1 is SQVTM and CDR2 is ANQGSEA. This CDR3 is CSVVGGNEQYF. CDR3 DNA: TGCAGCGTTGTGGGGGGAAACGAGCAGTACTTC.

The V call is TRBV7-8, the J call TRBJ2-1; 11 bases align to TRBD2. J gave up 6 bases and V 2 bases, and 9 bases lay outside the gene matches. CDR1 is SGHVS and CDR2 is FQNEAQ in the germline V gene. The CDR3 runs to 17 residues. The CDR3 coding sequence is TGTGCCAGCAGCTTAACTTTGACTAGCGGGGCCCGCAATGAGCAGTTCTTC. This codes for CASSLTLTSGARNEQFF. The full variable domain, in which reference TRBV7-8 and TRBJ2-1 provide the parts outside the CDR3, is GAGVSQSPRYKVAKRGQDVALRCDPISGHVSLFWYQQALGQGPEFLTYFQNEAQLDKSGLPSDRFFAERPEGSVSTLKIQRTQQEDSAVYLCASSLTLTSGARNEQFFGPGTRLTVL.

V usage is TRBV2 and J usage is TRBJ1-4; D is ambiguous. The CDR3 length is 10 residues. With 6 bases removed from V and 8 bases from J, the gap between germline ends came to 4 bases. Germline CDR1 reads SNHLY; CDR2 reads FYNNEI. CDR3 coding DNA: TGTGCCAGCAGACTAGAAAAACTGTTTTTT. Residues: CASRLEKLFF.

CDR3 nucleotides: TGTGCCAGCAGCTTAAGGGGCATGAATCAGCCCCAGCATTTT. Protein sequence: CASSLRGMNQPQHF. The chain combines TRBV11-2 with TRBJ1-5; D is possibly TRBD1 (5 bases). The CDR3 covers 14 residues. Germline V CDR1 and CDR2: SGHAT, FQNNGV. V dropped 2 bases and J dropped 4 bases, with 9 bases sitting between them. The full variable domain, completed using reference TRBV11-2 and TRBJ1-5, is EAGVAQSPRYKIIEKRQSVAFWCNPISGHATLYWYQQILGQGPKLLIQFQNNGVVDDSQLPKDRFSAERLKGVDSTLKIQPAKLEDSAVYLCASSLRGMNQPQHFGDGTRLSIL.

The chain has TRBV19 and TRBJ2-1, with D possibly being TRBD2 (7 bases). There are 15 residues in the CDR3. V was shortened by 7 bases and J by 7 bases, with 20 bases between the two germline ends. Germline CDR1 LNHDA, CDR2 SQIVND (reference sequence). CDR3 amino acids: CASTAWGGRWNEQFF. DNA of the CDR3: TGTGCCAGTACCGCGTGGGGGGGGCGTTGGAATGAGCAGTTCTTC.